This TCR beta chain comes out of a study of shared clonotypes between healthy human individuals. Germline CDR1 is MNHEY and CDR2 is SMNVEV (reference sequence). CDR3 length: 14 residues. V shed 5 bases and J 6 bases; nucleotides not matched to a gene: 6. Produced via immunoSEQ multiplex PCR; TCRdb's table is partial and in-frame only. The sample lists about 680,000 clones; 92% were seen once. CD8 cells regarded as naive lacked CD45RO, were positively chosen for CCR7, and omitted terminally differentiated effector memory CD45RA+ cells. Study conclusions and caveats: Genetic and exposure-history diversity was limited by the few donors.

Comments on this clone: Its antigen is currently unknown.

The gene calls are TRBV27 and TRBJ2-1; TRBD2 aligns across 8 bases. The source is a man aged 30 to 39 in good health. Input material: naive CD8+ T cells sorted from blood. The CDR3 coding sequence is TGTGCCAGCAGTAGCGGGAGCTCGGTCAATGAGCAGTTCTTC. Amino acid sequence: CASSSGSSVNEQFF.